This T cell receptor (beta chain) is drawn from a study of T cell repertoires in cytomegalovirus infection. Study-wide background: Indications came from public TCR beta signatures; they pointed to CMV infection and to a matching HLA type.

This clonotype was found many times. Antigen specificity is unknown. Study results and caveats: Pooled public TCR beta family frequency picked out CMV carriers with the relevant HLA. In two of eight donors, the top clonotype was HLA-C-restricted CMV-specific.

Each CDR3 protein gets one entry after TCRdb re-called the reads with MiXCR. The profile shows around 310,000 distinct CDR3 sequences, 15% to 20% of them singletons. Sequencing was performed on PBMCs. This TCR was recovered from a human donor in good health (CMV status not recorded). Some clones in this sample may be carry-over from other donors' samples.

DNA for the CDR3: TGCAGTGCTAGAGATGACCCGGGAGGACAGGGTGTTCAGCCCCAGCATTTT. This encodes CSARDDPGGQGVQPQHF. The chain carries TRBV20-1 and TRBJ1-5; 8 bases are shared with TRBD1. The V segment lost 0 bases and the J segment 6 bases; nucleotides outside the gene matches: 13. In germline, CDR1 is DFQATT, CDR2 SNEGSKA (reference sequence). The CDR3 is 17 residues long.